The 9 T cell receptor beta chains listed next were all sequenced from one sample in a study of OX40 agonist ivuxolimab in advanced cancers. TCRdb's copy holds only in-frame clones and misses some; the assay was immunoSEQ multiplex PCR. The table includes 60,000 to 70,000 clones, 70% to 90% detected once. The sequences come from CD4+ or CD8+ T cells sorted from blood, collected in a trial of the OX40 agonist ivuxolimab. These receptors were obtained from an adult with an advanced solid tumor such as melanoma, head and neck, liver or kidney cancer.

In its sample, this clone was seen once. The chain joins TRBV11-2 to TRBJ2-5, with D perhaps TRBD1 or TRBD2 (5 bases each). CDR1 is SGHAT, CDR2 FQNNGV, per germline. There are 14 residues in the CDR3. The V and J ends lost 0 bases and 4 bases respectively, with 9 bases between them. The CDR3, as DNA: TGTGCCAGCAGCTTAGAGGCAGGGAGAGAGACCCAGTACTTC. Residues: CASSLEAGRETQYF. Combining the CDR3 with reference TRBV11-2 and TRBJ2-5 gives the whole variable domain EAGVAQSPRYKIIEKRQSVAFWCNPISGHATLYWYQQILGQGPKLLIQFQNNGVVDDSQLPKDRFSAERLKGVDSTLKIQPAKLEDSAVYLCASSLEAGRETQYFGPGTRLLVL.

V usage is TRBV7-2 and J usage is TRBJ2-1; 8 bases fit TRBD2. CDR1 and CDR2 (germline): SGHTA, FQGNSA. CDR3 length equals 15 residues. J was trimmed by 3 bases and V by 5 bases; bases with no gene match: 6. The CDR3 nucleotides read TGTGCCAGCAGCCCGGAGCGGGAGAGCTACAATGAGCAGTTCTTC. This encodes CASSPERESYNEQFF. The full variable domain, completed using reference TRBV7-2 and TRBJ2-1, is GAGVSQSPSNKVTEKGKDVELRCDPISGHTALYWYRQSLGQGLEFLIYFQGNSAPDKSGLPSDRFSAERTGGSVSTLTIQRTQQEDSAVYLCASSPERESYNEQFFGPGTRLTVL.

The chain has TRBV5-4 and TRBJ2-5; a possible D gene is TRBD1 (5 bases). CDR3 length: 13 amino acids. Trimming stripped 2 bases from V and 5 bases from J, with 10 bases between. CDR1 SGHNT and CDR2 YYREEE come from the germline V gene (reference sequence). CDR3 bases: TGTGCCAGCAGCTTAGGACAACAGGAGACCCAGTACTTC. Its protein is CASSLGQQETQYF.

The rearrangement links TRBV30 to TRBJ1-2, with 7 bases matching TRBD1. The V segment lost 1 base and the J segment 4 bases; nucleotides outside the gene matches: 9. Germline-derived CDR1 and CDR2 are GTSNPN and SVGIG (reference sequence). CDR3 length equals 15 residues. CDR3 region: CAWSAKRGLLYGYTF. CDR3 nucleotide sequence: TGTGCCTGGAGTGCCAAAAGGGGGCTCCTCTATGGCTACACCTTC.

The chain carries TRBV28 and TRBJ2-7; D possibly matches TRBD1 or TRBD2 (6 bases each). Deletions cut 3 bases from V and 1 base from J, with 13 bases between. Germline V gene data show CDR1 as MDHEN and CDR2 as SYDVKM. There are 15 residues in the CDR3. This CDR3 reads CASSLGGAESYEQYF. The CDR3 nucleotides read TGTGCCAGCAGTTTGGGGGGCGCCGAATCCTACGAGCAGTACTTC. Full variable domain (remainder filled in from reference TRBV28 and TRBJ2-7): DVKVTQSSRYLVKRTGEKVFLECVQDMDHENMFWYRQDPGLGLRLIYFSYDVKMKEKGDIPEGYSVSREKKERFSLILESASTNQTSMYLCASSLGGAESYEQYFGPGTRLTVT.

The rearrangement uses TRBV19 and TRBJ2-7, with a tentative D call TRBD2 (5 bases). Between the trimmed V and J ends, which lost 0 bases and 5 bases, there was a span of 14 bases. Germline-derived CDR1 and CDR2 are LNHDA and SQIVND (reference sequence). This CDR3 spans 15 amino acids. The DNA of the CDR3 is TGTGCCAGTAGTATAGATCTTGTGTTCGGGGACGAGCAGTACTTC. Its translation is CASSIDLVFGDEQYF.

This chain connects TRBV5-4 to TRBJ2-1; a weak D match, TRBD2 (6 bases). Looked up from germline, CDR1 is SGHNT and CDR2 is YYREEE (reference sequence). Trimming shortened V by 2 bases and J by 6 bases, and 12 bases separated the two germline ends. This CDR3 is built from 14 residues. The CDR3 nucleotides are TGTGCCAGCAGCTTAGCGGAGGGGACCAATGAGCAGTTCTTC. Protein product: CASSLAEGTNEQFF.

This clone was seen just once. V gene TRBV19 combines with J gene TRBJ2-1; no definite D call. Germline V lookup: CDR1 LNHDA, CDR2 SQIVND (reference sequence). V was trimmed by 5 bases and J by 6 bases, leaving 8 bases between them. The CDR3 consists of 12 residues. CDR3 residues: CASSSGLNEQFF. CDR3 in DNA: TGTGCCAGTAGTTCGGGCCTCAATGAGCAGTTCTTC.

The gene calls are TRBV27 and TRBJ2-7; TRBD2 agrees at 10 bases. Germline V gene lookup returns CDR1 MNHEY and CDR2 SMNVEV (reference sequence). Trimming at V came to 2 bases and at J to 0 bases, leaving 1 base not matched to a gene. The CDR3 is made up of 15 amino acids. Here the CDR3 reads CASSLTSGASYEQYF. Here the CDR3 DNA reads TGTGCCAGCAGTTTAACTAGCGGGGCCTCCTACGAGCAGTACTTC.